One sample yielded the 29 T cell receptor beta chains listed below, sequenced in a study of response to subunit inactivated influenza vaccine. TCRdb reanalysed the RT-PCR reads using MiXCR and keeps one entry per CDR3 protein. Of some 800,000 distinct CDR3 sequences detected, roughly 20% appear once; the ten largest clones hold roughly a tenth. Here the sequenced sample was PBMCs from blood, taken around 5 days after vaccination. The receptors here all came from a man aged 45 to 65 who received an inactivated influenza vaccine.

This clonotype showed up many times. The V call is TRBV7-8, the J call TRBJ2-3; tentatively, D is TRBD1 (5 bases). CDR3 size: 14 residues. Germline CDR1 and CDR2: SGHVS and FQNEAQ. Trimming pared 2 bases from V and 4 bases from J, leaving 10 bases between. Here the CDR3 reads CASSLQGRADTQYF. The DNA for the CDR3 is TGTGCCAGCAGCTTACAGGGCCGGGCAGATACGCAGTATTTT.

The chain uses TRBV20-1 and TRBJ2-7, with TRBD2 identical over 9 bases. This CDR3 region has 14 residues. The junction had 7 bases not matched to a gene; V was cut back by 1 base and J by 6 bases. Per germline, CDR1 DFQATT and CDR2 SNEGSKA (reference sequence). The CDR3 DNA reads TGCAGTGCTAGAGCTTTAGCGGGAGCGGCCGAGCAGTACTTC. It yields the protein CSARALAGAAEQYF.

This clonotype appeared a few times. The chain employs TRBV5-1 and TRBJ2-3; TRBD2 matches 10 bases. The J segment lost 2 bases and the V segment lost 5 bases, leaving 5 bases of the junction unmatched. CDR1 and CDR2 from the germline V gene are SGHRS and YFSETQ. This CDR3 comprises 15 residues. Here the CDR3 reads CASRKRGGLTDTQYF. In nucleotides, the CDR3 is TGCGCCAGCAGGAAGCGGGGGGGCCTCACAGATACGCAGTATTTT.

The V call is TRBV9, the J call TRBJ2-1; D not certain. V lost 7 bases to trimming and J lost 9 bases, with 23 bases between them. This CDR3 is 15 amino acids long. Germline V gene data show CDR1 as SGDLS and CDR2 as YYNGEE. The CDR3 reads CASSIRSAGPAEQFF. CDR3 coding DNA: TGTGCCAGCTCCATCCGGTCAGCTGGACCGGCTGAGCAGTTCTTC.

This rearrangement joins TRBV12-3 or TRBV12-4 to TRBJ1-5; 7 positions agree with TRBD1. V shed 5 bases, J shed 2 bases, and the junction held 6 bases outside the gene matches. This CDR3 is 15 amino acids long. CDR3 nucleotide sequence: TGTGCCAGCAGTACGACAGGGAAAGGCAATCAGCCCCAGCATTTT. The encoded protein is CASSTTGKGNQPQHF.

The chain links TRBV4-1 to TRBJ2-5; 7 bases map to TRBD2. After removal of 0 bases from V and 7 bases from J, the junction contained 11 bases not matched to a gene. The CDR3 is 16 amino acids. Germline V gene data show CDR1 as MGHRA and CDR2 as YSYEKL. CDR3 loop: CASSQETGGSRWTQYF. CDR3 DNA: TGCGCCAGCAGCCAAGAAACGGGGGGATCAAGATGGACCCAGTACTTC.

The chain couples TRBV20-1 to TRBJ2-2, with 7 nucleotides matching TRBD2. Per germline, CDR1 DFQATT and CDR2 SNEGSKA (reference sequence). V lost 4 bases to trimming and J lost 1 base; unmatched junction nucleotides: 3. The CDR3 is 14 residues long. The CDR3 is CSAIPSGNTGELFF. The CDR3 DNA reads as TGCAGTGCTATCCCTAGCGGGAACACCGGGGAGCTGTTTTTT.

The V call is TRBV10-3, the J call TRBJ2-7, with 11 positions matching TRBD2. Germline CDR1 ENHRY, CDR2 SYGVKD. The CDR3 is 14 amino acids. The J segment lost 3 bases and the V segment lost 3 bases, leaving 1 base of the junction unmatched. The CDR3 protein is CAISETSGSYEQYF. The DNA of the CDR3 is TGTGCCATCAGTGAAACTAGCGGGAGCTACGAGCAGTACTTC.

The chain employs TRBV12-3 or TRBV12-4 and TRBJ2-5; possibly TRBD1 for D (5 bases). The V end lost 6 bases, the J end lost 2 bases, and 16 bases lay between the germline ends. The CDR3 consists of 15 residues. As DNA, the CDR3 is TGTGCCAGCAGCCACGGACAAGCCGTACAAGAGACCCAGTACTTC. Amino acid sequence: CASSHGQAVQETQYF.

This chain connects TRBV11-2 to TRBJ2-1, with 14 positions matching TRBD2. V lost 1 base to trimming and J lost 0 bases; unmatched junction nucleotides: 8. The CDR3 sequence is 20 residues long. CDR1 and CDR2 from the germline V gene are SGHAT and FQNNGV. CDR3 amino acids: CASSLVLTGTSGSSYNEQFF. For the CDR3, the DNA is TGTGCCAGCAGCTTAGTACTAACCGGGACTAGCGGGAGCTCCTACAATGAGCAGTTCTTC.

This CDR3 is CSARAPGDGYTF. The CDR3 DNA follows: TGCAGTGCTAGAGCTCCCGGAGACGGCTACACCTTC. J is TRBJ1-2 and V is TRBV20-1; D gene uncertain. Germline V gives CDR1 DFQATT, CDR2 SNEGSKA (reference sequence). CDR3 length: 12 amino acids. The ends were cut back, 1 base at V and 8 bases at J, with 11 bases in the middle.

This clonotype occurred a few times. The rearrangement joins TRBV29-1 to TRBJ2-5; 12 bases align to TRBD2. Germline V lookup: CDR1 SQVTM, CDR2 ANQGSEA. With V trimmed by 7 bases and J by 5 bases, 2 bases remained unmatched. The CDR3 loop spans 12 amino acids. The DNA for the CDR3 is TGCAGCGGACTAGCGGGAGTTGAGACCCAGTACTTC. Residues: CSGLAGVETQYF.

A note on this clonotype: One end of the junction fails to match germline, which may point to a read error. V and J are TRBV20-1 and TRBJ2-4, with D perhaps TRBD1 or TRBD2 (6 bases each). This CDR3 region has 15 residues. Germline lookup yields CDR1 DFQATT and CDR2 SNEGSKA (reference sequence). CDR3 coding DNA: TGCAGTGCTAGAAGACCGGGGGCGGCCAAAAACATTCACTACTTC. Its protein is CSARRPGAAKNIHYF.

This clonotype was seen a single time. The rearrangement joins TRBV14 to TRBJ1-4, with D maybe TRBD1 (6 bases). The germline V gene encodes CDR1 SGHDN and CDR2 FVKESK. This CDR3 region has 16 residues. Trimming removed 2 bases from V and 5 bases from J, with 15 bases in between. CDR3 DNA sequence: TGTGCCAGCAGCCAACAAACCGGGACAATAAATGAAAAACTGTTTTTT. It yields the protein CASSQQTGTINEKLFF.

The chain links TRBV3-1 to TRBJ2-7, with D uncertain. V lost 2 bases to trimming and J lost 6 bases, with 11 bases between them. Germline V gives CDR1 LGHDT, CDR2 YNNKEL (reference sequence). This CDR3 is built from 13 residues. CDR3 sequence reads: CASSQQMGSEQYF. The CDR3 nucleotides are TGTGCCAGCAGCCAACAAATGGGATCCGAGCAGTACTTC.

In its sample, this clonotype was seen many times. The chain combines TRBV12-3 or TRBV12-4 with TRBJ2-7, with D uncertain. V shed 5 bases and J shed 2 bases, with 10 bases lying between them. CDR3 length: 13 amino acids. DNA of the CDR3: TGTGCCAGCAGTCCTGCTGGGGCCTACGAGCAGTACTTC. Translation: CASSPAGAYEQYF.

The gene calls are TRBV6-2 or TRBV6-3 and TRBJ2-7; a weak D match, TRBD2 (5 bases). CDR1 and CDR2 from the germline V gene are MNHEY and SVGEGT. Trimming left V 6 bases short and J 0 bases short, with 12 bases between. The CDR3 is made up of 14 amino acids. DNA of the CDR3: TGTGCCAGCAGGATGGACTGGAGCTCCTACGAGCAGTACTTC. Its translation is CASRMDWSSYEQYF.

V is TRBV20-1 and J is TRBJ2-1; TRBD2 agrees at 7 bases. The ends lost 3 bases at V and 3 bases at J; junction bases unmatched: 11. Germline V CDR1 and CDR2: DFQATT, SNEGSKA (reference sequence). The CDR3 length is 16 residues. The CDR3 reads CSARFSGGKFYNEQFF. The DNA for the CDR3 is TGCAGTGCTAGGTTCTCGGGGGGTAAATTCTACAATGAGCAGTTCTTC.

The CDR3 DNA sequence: TGCAGTGCTGGGACTAGCGCGCACCGTTCTGCCGAGCAGTACTTC. Translated, it gives CSAGTSAHRSAEQYF. The chain combines TRBV20-1 with TRBJ2-7; the match to TRBD2 covers 10 bases. Germline V lookup: CDR1 DFQATT, CDR2 SNEGSKA (reference sequence). This CDR3 is 15 amino acids long. Unmatched junction bases numbered 13, after V lost 5 bases and J lost 6 bases.

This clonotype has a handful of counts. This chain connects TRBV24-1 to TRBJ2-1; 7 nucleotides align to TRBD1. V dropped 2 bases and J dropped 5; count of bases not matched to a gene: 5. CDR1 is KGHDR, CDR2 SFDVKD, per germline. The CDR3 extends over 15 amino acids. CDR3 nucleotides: TGTGCCACCAGTGATTCACGGGACAGAAACAATGAGCAGTTCTTC. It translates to CATSDSRDRNNEQFF.

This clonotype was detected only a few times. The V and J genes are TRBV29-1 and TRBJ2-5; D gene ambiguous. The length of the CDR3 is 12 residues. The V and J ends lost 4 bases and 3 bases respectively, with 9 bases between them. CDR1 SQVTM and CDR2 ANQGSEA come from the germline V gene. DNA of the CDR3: TGCAGCGTTGGTAGGATAGAAGAGACCCAGTACTTC. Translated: CSVGRIEETQYF.

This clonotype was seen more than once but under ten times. The CDR3 DNA is TGCGCCAGCACGACAGCCGTGGCGGACACTGAAGCTTTCTTT. Its protein product is CASTTAVADTEAFF. The rearrangement links TRBV5-1 to TRBJ1-1; the D gene is possibly TRBD1 (5 bases). The CDR3 sequence is 14 residues long. V lost 6 bases, J lost 3 bases, and 15 bases lay in between. Germline lookup yields CDR1 SGHRS and CDR2 YFSETQ.

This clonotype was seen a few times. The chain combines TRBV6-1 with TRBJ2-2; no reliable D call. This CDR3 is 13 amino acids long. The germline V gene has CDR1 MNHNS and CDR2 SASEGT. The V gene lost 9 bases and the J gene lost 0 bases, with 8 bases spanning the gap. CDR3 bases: TGTGCCAGTCGATCGGCGAACACCGGGGAGCTGTTTTTT. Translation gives CASRSANTGELFF.

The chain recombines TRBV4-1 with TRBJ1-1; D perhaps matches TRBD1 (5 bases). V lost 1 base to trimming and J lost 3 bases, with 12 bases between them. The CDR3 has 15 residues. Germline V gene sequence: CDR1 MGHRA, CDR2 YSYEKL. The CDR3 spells CASSQGAGSYTEAFF. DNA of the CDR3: TGCGCCAGCAGCCAAGGCGCAGGGTCGTACACTGAAGCTTTCTTT.

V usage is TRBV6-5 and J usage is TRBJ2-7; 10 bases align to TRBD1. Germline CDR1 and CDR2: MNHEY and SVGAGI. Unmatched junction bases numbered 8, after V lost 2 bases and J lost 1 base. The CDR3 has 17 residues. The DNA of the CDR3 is TGTGCCAGCAGTTACGGGACAGGGGCGCTCGGTTCCTACGAGCAGTACTTC. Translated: CASSYGTGALGSYEQYF.

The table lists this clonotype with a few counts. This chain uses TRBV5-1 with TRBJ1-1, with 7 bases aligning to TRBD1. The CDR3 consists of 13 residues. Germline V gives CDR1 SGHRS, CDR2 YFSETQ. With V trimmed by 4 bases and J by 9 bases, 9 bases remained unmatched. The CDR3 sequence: CASSPGDSRKAFF. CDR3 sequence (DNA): TGCGCCAGCAGCCCGGGGGACAGCCGAAAAGCTTTCTTT.

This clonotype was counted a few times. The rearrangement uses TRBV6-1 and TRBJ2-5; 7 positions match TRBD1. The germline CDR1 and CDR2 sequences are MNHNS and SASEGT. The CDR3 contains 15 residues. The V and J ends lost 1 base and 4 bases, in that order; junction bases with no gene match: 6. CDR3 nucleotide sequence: TGTGCCAGCAGTGAAGTAGGGGGCTTTCGAGAGACCCAGTACTTC. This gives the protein CASSEVGGFRETQYF.

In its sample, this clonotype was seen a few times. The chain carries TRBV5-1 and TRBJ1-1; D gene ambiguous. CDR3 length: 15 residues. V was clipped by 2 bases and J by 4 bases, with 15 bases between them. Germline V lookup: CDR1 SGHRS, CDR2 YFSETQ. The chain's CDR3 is CASSLANPRGTEAFF. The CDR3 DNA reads TGCGCCAGCAGCTTAGCCAACCCCCGGGGCACTGAAGCTTTCTTT.

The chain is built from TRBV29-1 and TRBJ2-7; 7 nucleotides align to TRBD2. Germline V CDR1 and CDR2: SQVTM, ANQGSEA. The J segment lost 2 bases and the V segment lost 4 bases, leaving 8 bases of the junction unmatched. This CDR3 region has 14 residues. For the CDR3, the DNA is TGCAGCGTTGGTCCTGGCGGGAGTGCCTACGAGCAGTACTTC. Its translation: CSVGPGGSAYEQYF.